Reported below is one T cell receptor beta chain. Sequenced by immunoSEQ multiplex PCR; TCRdb stores in-frame clones only, minus some. The repertoire consists of 35,000 to 40,000 clones, with approximately 80% occurring once and the leading ten covering under 2%. The germline V gene encodes CDR1 SNHLY and CDR2 FYNNEI. The CDR3 length is 14 residues. V lost 6 bases and J 4 bases, leaving 13 bases between the germline ends. This record belongs to a study of OX40 agonist ivuxolimab in advanced cancers. This receptor was obtained from an adult with an advanced solid tumor such as melanoma, head and neck, liver or kidney cancer. V and J are TRBV2 and TRBJ2-1; no clear D. This sample comprised CD4+ or CD8+ T cells sorted from blood, obtained in a trial of the OX40 agonist ivuxolimab. CDR3 DNA: TGTGCCAGCAGGGGCAGGTTGACGTACAATGAGCAGTTCTTC. Translation gives CASRGRLTYNEQFF. The variable domain in full, completed from reference TRBV2 and TRBJ2-1, reads EPEVTQTPSHQVTQMGQEVILRCVPISNHLYFYWYRQILGQKVEFLVSFYNNEISEKSEIFDDQFSVERPDGSNFTLKIRSTKLEDSAMYFCASRGRLTYNEQFFGPGTRLTVL.